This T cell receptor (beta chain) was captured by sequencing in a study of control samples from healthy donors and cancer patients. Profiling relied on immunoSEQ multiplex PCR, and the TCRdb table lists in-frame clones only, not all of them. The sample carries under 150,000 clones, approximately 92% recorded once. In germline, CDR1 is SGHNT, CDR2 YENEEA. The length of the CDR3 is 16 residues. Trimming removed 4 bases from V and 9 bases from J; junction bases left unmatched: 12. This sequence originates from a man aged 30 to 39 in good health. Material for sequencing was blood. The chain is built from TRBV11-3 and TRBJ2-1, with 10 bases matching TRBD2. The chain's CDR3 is CASSSAAGGPFIEQFF. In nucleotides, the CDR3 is TGTGCCAGCAGCTCCGCAGCGGGAGGGCCATTCATTGAGCAGTTCTTC.